A selection of T cell receptor beta chains follows, all from one sample in a study of identical twins. TCRdb independently ran MiXCR on the 5' RACE reads; one entry per CDR3 protein. The repertoire holds a few hundred thousand distinct CDR3 sequences, with 15% as singletons. The same data also contributed to another study, on yellow fever vaccine responses in identical twins.

Sequenced: CD4+ T cells sorted from blood. Receptors originate from a woman aged 18 to 35 in good health. Each CDR3 is given with its conserved first and last residue. A D gene is named only where the DNA matches it firmly. For some rows the clone size is stated as once, few or many, or as a class when expanded; others skip it.

V gene	clone size	D gene	J gene	CDR3 protein	CDR3 DNA
TRBV18	NA	TRBD1	TRBJ2-2	CASSPPGQRYTGELFF	TGTGCCAGCTCACCACCGGGACAGAGGTACACCGGGGAGCTGTTTTTT
TRBV12-3/TRBV12-4	few	TRBD2	TRBJ2-5	CASSLGLAGAWETQYF	TGTGCCAGCAGTTTGGGGCTAGCGGGGGCCTGGGAGACCCAGTACTTC
TRBV7-9	NA	TRBD2	TRBJ2-1	CASSSGLAGSDEQFF	TGTGCCAGCAGCTCCGGACTAGCGGGGAGCGATGAGCAGTTCTTC
TRBV20-1	few	TRBD1	TRBJ1-2	CSASTSGTGAARYGYTF	TGCAGTGCTAGTACCTCGGGGACAGGGGCCGCCCGCTATGGCTACACCTTC
TRBV10-3	NA	TRBD2	TRBJ2-2	CAISESVAGGRTGELFF	TGTGCCATCAGCGAGTCGGTAGCGGGGGGGCGCACCGGGGAGCTGTTTTTT
TRBV9	few	NA	TRBJ1-4	CASSVALSTNEKLFF	TGTGCCAGCAGCGTAGCCCTATCAACTAATGAAAAACTGTTTTTT
TRBV24-1	NA	NA	TRBJ2-2	CATSDFPGTEGELFF	TGTGCCACCAGTGATTTTCCGGGTACGGAGGGGGAGCTGTTTTTT
TRBV10-3	NA	TRBD2	TRBJ2-1	CATGRTSGSVNEQFF	TGTGCCACCGGCAGGACTAGCGGGAGTGTTAATGAGCAGTTCTTC
TRBV2	many	NA	TRBJ2-5	CASSRDTQETQYF	TGTGCCAGCAGTCGGGACACCCAAGAGACCCAGTACTTC
TRBV5-1	few	NA	TRBJ2-7	CASSLSVTGISYEQYF	TGCGCCAGCAGCTTGTCAGTGACAGGAATTTCCTACGAGCAGTACTTC
TRBV6-5	NA	TRBD2	TRBJ2-3	CASSYSMTSGGTSTDTQYF	TGTGCCAGCAGTTACTCGATGACTAGCGGGGGGACTAGCACAGATACGCAGTATTTT
TRBV12-3/TRBV12-4	many	TRBD2	TRBJ2-7	CASSFSGSNYEQYF	TGTGCCAGCAGTTTTAGCGGGAGTAACTACGAGCAGTACTTC
TRBV3-1	NA	NA	TRBJ2-2	CASSQWSGPTGELFF	TGTGCCAGCAGCCAATGGTCGGGGCCCACCGGGGAGCTGTTTTTT
TRBV10-3	few	TRBD1	TRBJ2-1	CATNFAQGVSSEQFF	TGTGCCACAAATTTTGCGCAGGGGGTTTCGAGTGAGCAGTTCTTC
TRBV7-2	few	NA	TRBJ1-1	CASSNSAGVMTEAFF	TGTGCCAGCAGTAACTCGGCAGGGGTGATGACTGAAGCTTTCTTT
TRBV5-1	NA	TRBD1	TRBJ2-1	CASSVDRVYNEQFF	TGCGCCAGCAGCGTTGACAGGGTTTACAATGAGCAGTTCTTC
TRBV2	few	TRBD1	TRBJ1-6	CASFRDSNSPLHF	TGTGCCAGCTTCCGGGACAGTAATTCACCCCTCCACTTT
TRBV7-9	NA	NA	TRBJ2-5	CASSPLQEIETQYF	TGTGCCAGCAGCCCCCTTCAGGAGATAGAGACCCAGTACTTC
TRBV5-1	many	TRBD1	TRBJ2-7	CASSQGQGGGLYEQYF	TGCGCCAGCAGCCAGGGACAGGGAGGGGGCCTCTACGAGCAGTACTTC
TRBV15	few	TRBD1	TRBJ2-7	CATSRGTPTGSYEQYF	TGTGCCACCAGCAGAGGAACCCCGACAGGGTCCTACGAGCAGTACTTC
TRBV7-8	NA	TRBD2	TRBJ2-6	CASSLARLAGGGANVLTF	TGTGCCAGCAGCTTAGCTCGACTAGCGGGGGGTGGGGCCAACGTCCTGACTTTC
TRBV7-9	NA	TRBD1	TRBJ2-1	CASRTGAYNEQFF	TGTGCCAGTCGAACAGGGGCGTACAATGAGCAGTTCTTC
TRBV7-9	NA	TRBD2	TRBJ2-7	CASSLSQGGYEQYF	TGTGCCAGCAGCTTAAGTCAGGGAGGGTACGAGCAGTACTTC
TRBV5-1	NA	NA	TRBJ2-3	CASSPGLGERVTDTQYF	TGCGCCAGCAGCCCGGGGTTGGGGGAGCGGGTCACAGATACGCAGTATTTT
TRBV12-3/TRBV12-4	NA	TRBD1	TRBJ1-4	CATGQGVVEKLFF	TGTGCCACTGGACAGGGTGTGGTTGAAAAACTGTTTTTT
TRBV5-1	NA	NA	TRBJ2-7	CASSRQVSYEQYF	TGCGCCAGCAGCCGACAGGTGTCCTACGAGCAGTACTTC
TRBV12-3/TRBV12-4	many	NA	TRBJ2-3	CASSFSGVSDTQYF	TGTGCCAGCAGTTTTTCGGGAGTTTCAGATACGCAGTATTTT
TRBV6-1	few	NA	TRBJ1-1	CASSVGSLFRDTEAFF	TGTGCCAGCAGTGTAGGCTCCCTCTTCAGGGACACTGAAGCTTTCTTT
TRBV3-1	NA	NA	TRBJ2-5	CASAKAGWDPLETQYF	TGTGCCAGCGCCAAGGCTGGTTGGGACCCCTTGGAGACCCAGTACTTC
TRBV20-1	few	TRBD1	TRBJ2-1	CSAREGTGAKNEQFF	TGCAGTGCTAGAGAGGGGACAGGGGCTAAAAATGAGCAGTTCTTC
TRBV27	NA	NA	TRBJ2-3	CASSFWRGRTDTQYF	TGTGCCAGCAGCTTCTGGCGGGGCCGCACAGATACGCAGTATTTT
TRBV7-2	NA	NA	TRBJ1-2	CASSLGAQIYGYTF	TGTGCCAGCAGCTTAGGGGCACAGATCTATGGCTACACCTTC
TRBV2	NA	NA	TRBJ2-6	CASSEGAGANVLTF	TGTGCCAGCAGTGAAGGGGCTGGGGCCAACGTCCTGACTTTC
TRBV29-1	NA	NA	TRBJ1-2	CSVDKDGYTF	TGCAGCGTTGATAAGGATGGCTACACCTTC
TRBV5-1	NA	TRBD2	TRBJ2-2	CASSPGLAGGEFNTGELFF	TGCGCCAGCAGCCCCGGACTAGCGGGGGGAGAATTCAACACCGGGGAGCTGTTTTTT
TRBV7-8	NA	NA	TRBJ1-6	CASSLGPLELLHF	TGTGCCAGCAGCCTAGGACCGCTCGAACTCCTCCACTTT
TRBV5-1	NA	TRBD2	TRBJ2-1	CASSLVGLAENEQFF	TGCGCCAGCAGCTTGGTGGGACTAGCAGAAAATGAGCAGTTCTTC
TRBV12-3/TRBV12-4	NA	NA	TRBJ2-3	CASSLGPQSTDTQYF	TGTGCCAGCAGTTTAGGCCCACAGAGCACAGATACGCAGTATTTT
TRBV15	many	NA	TRBJ2-2	CATSRMSSTGELFF	TGTGCCACCAGCAGAATGTCAAGTACCGGGGAGCTGTTTTTT
TRBV11-2	few	NA	TRBJ1-2	CASSFGGSYGYTF	TGTGCCAGCAGCTTCGGGGGTAGCTATGGCTACACCTTC